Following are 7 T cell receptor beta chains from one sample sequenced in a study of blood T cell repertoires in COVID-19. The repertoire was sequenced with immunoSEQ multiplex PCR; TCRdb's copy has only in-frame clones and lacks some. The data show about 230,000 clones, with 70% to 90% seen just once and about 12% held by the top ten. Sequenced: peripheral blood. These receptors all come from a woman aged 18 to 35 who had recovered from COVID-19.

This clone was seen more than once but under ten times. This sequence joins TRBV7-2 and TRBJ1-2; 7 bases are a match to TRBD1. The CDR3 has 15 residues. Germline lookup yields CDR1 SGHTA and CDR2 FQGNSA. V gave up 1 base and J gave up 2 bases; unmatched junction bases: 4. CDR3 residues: CASSLDPGGNYGYTF. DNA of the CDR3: TGTGCCAGCAGCTTAGACCCAGGGGGAAACTATGGCTACACCTTC.

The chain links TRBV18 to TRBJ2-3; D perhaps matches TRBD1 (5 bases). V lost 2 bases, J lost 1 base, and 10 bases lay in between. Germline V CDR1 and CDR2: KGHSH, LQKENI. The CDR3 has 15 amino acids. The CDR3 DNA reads TGTGCCAGCTCACCAGGGGCGCGAGGCACAGATACGCAGTATTTT. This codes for CASSPGARGTDTQYF.

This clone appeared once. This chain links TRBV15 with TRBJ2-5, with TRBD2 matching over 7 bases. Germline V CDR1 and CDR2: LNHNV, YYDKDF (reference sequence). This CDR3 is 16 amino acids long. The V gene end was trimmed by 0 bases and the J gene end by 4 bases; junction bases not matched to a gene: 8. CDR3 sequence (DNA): TGTGCCACCAGCAGAGATCGATCTCCGGGGGGAGAGACCCAGTACTTC. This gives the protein CATSRDRSPGGETQYF.

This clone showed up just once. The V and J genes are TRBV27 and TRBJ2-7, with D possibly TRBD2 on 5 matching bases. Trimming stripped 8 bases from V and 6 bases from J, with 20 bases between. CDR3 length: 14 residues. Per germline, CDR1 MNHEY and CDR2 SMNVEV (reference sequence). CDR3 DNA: TGTGCCAGCGCCCTAAGTGGGAGTGGAGGCGAGCAGTACTTC. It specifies CASALSGSGGEQYF.

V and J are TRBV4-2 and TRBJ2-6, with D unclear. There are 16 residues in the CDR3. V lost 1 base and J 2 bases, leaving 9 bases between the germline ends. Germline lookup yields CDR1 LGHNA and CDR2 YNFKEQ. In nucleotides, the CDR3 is TGTGCCAGCAGCCAAGTAAGCAATCCTGGGGCCAACGTCCTGACTTTC. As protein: CASSQVSNPGANVLTF.

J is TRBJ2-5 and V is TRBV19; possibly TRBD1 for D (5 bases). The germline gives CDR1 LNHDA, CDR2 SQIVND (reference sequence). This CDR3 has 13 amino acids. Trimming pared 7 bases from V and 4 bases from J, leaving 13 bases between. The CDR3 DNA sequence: TGTGCCAGTAATCAGGGTTCCTCAGAGACCCAGTACTTC. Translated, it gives CASNQGSSETQYF. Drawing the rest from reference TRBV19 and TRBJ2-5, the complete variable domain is DGGITQSPKYLFRKEGQNVTLSCEQNLNHDAMYWYRQDPGQGLRLIYYSQIVNDFQKGDIAEGYSVSREKKESFPLTVTSAQKNPTAFYLCASNQGSSETQYFGPGTRLLVL.

In nucleotides, the CDR3 is TGCGCCAGCAGCCTCGGGACAGGTCAGAACTACTATGGCTACACCTTC. Protein: CASSLGTGQNYYGYTF. The V and J genes are TRBV4-3 and TRBJ1-2, with 8 bases that match TRBD1. The V segment lost 4 bases and the J segment 3 bases; nucleotides outside the gene matches: 10. CDR1 is LGHNA, CDR2 YSLEER, per germline. This CDR3 is built from 16 residues.